There are a few counts of the clone carrying this T cell receptor (beta chain). Its antigen is undetermined. Tagging with unique molecular identifiers was a feature of the TCR beta cDNA libraries. T cells numbering roughly 0.9 to 11 million gave rise to about 490,000 cDNA molecules. TCRdb redid the calling of the PCR reads with MiXCR, one entry per CDR3 protein. The sample gives around 710,000 distinct CDR3 sequences, 40% to 55% of which show up once; over 4.5% is in the top ten. This entry comes from a study of post-analysis software for immune sequencing data. Study-wide context: Relapsing-remitting, secondary progressive and progressive-relapsing forms of multiple sclerosis all featured among disease courses. Whole-study results and caveats: There was significantly lower normalized Chao1 diversity in multiple sclerosis patients than in controls. Under the F measure, samples that were prepared in one batch clustered strongly together. Four to six TRBV segments were significantly more frequent in patients than in controls. TRBV5-6, TRBV5-1 and TRBV20-1 were among these segments.

Trimming removed 5 bases at V and 0 bases at J, with 13 bases between. The length of the CDR3 is 14 residues. Germline assignment: CDR1 SQVTM and CDR2 ANQGSEA. This chain joins TRBV29-1 and TRBJ2-5; D tentatively fits TRBD1 or TRBD2 (6 bases each). The receptor comes from a girl aged 5-17 years with multiple sclerosis. Sample: blood. The chain's CDR3 is CSVPRGVHQETQYF. The CDR3 nucleotides are TGCAGCGTTCCTAGGGGGGTTCACCAAGAGACCCAGTACTTC. The full variable domain, with the rest looked up from reference TRBV29-1 and TRBJ2-5, is SAVISQKPSRDICQRGTSLTIQCQVDSQVTMMFWYRQQPGQSLTLIATANQGSEATYESGFVIDKFPISRPNLTFSTLTVSNMSPEDSSIYLCSVPRGVHQETQYFGPGTRLLVL.